A selection of T cell receptor beta chains follows, all from one sample in a study of T cell repertoires in cytomegalovirus infection. TCRdb recomputed calls from the reads with MiXCR, one row per CDR3 protein. The top ten hold roughly 19% of the sample, which has about 270,000 distinct CDR3 sequences, approximately 22% seen once. These receptors' antigens are unknown. The source was cultured PBMCs, collected from culture after CMV antigen stimulation. Receptors were obtained from a human donor in good health (CMV status not recorded). Some clones in this sample may be carry-over from other donors' samples. CDR3s include the opening cysteine and the closing phenylalanine or tryptophan. Fields, in order: J gene, V gene, clone size, D gene, CDR3 protein, CDR3 DNA. D genes are given only for firm matches. Clone size is stated in some rows and not others, as once, few, many or a class when expanded.

j_call: TRBJ2-3
v_call: TRBV28
clone_size: .
d_call: .
cdr3_aa: CASSLGVQRTDTQYF
cdr3_nt: TGTGCCAGCAGTTTAGGGGTCCAGCGCACAGATACGCAGTATTTT

j_call: TRBJ1-5
v_call: TRBV27
clone_size: .
d_call: TRBD1
cdr3_aa: CASSWSQGVEPQHF
cdr3_nt: TGTGCCAGCAGTTGGAGTCAGGGGGTGGAGCCCCAGCATTTT

j_call: TRBJ2-1
v_call: TRBV12-3/TRBV12-4
clone_size: many
d_call: TRBD2
cdr3_aa: CASSLFGTSYNEQFF
cdr3_nt: TGTGCCAGCAGTCTTTTCGGGACTAGTTACAATGAGCAGTTCTTC

j_call: TRBJ1-4
v_call: TRBV7-2
clone_size: many
d_call: .
cdr3_aa: CASSPSTDNEKLFF
cdr3_nt: TGTGCCAGCAGCCCTTCGACAGATAATGAAAAACTGTTTTTT

j_call: TRBJ2-3
v_call: TRBV20-1
clone_size: .
d_call: TRBD1
cdr3_aa: CSATKAGTGTNTQYF
cdr3_nt: TGCAGTGCAACTAAAGCCGGGACAGGGACGAATACGCAGTATTTT

j_call: TRBJ2-2
v_call: TRBV24-1
clone_size: few
d_call: .
cdr3_aa: CATSDPQGRGTRNTGELFF
cdr3_nt: TGTGCCACCAGTGACCCACAGGGACGGGGCACACGCAACACCGGGGAGCTGTTTTTT

j_call: TRBJ1-3
v_call: TRBV7-6
clone_size: .
d_call: .
cdr3_aa: CASSLATGFPGNTIYF
cdr3_nt: TGTGCCAGCAGCTTAGCAACAGGGTTCCCTGGAAACACCATATATTTT

j_call: TRBJ2-5
v_call: TRBV7-2
clone_size: .
d_call: .
cdr3_aa: CASSLGVGSETQYF
cdr3_nt: TGTGCCAGCAGCTTAGGGGTTGGGTCGGAGACCCAGTACTTC

j_call: TRBJ1-1
v_call: TRBV7-2
clone_size: many
d_call: .
cdr3_aa: CASSSTRQAHEAFF
cdr3_nt: TGTGCCAGCAGCTCGACCCGACAGGCGCATGAAGCTTTCTTT

j_call: TRBJ2-3
v_call: TRBV19
clone_size: many
d_call: TRBD1
cdr3_aa: CASVDRTDTQYF
cdr3_nt: TGTGCCAGTGTGGACAGGACAGATACGCAGTATTTT

j_call: TRBJ2-3
v_call: TRBV7-2
clone_size: many
d_call: TRBD2
cdr3_aa: CASRSLAAGARDTQYF
cdr3_nt: TGTGCCAGCAGGTCCCTGGCGGCGGGAGCGAGAGATACGCAGTATTTT

j_call: TRBJ2-7
v_call: TRBV11-2
clone_size: few
d_call: TRBD2
cdr3_aa: CASSINPPPGLAVGPILYEQYF
cdr3_nt: TGTGCCAGCAGCATAAATCCCCCGCCGGGACTAGCGGTAGGACCTATCCTCTACGAGCAGTACTTC

j_call: TRBJ2-1
v_call: TRBV24-1
clone_size: .
d_call: .
cdr3_aa: CATSDLSTNEQFF
cdr3_nt: TGTGCCACCAGTGATTTGTCGACTAATGAGCAGTTCTTC

j_call: TRBJ2-3
v_call: TRBV5-1
clone_size: few
d_call: TRBD2
cdr3_aa: CASSLAGGSTDTQYF
cdr3_nt: TGCGCCAGCAGCTTAGCGGGAGGGAGCACAGATACGCAGTATTTT

j_call: TRBJ1-2
v_call: TRBV28
clone_size: .
d_call: .
cdr3_aa: CASSGYYGYTF
cdr3_nt: TGTGCCAGCAGCGGGTACTATGGCTACACCTTC

j_call: TRBJ2-1
v_call: TRBV7-2
clone_size: many
d_call: .
cdr3_aa: CASARVALWANEQFF
cdr3_nt: TGTGCCAGCGCCCGGGTGGCACTCTGGGCCAATGAGCAGTTCTTC

j_call: TRBJ2-1
v_call: TRBV10-3
clone_size: .
d_call: TRBD2
cdr3_aa: CAISEYAGGSYHEQFF
cdr3_nt: TGTGCCATCAGTGAGTACGCGGGAGGGTCCTACCATGAGCAGTTCTTC

j_call: TRBJ2-1
v_call: TRBV19
clone_size: .
d_call: TRBD2
cdr3_aa: CASSPTSGRIYNEQFF
cdr3_nt: TGTGCCAGTAGTCCCACTAGCGGGAGGATATACAATGAGCAGTTCTTC

j_call: TRBJ1-1
v_call: TRBV11-2
clone_size: few
d_call: .
cdr3_aa: CASSLGPGIRPLGTEAFF
cdr3_nt: TGTGCCAGCAGCTTAGGTCCCGGCATCCGCCCCCTGGGCACTGAAGCTTTCTTT

j_call: TRBJ2-2
v_call: TRBV4-1
clone_size: few
d_call: .
cdr3_aa: CASSQVGGELFF
cdr3_nt: TGCGCCAGCAGCCAAGTCGGGGGGGAGCTGTTTTTT

j_call: TRBJ2-3
v_call: TRBV2
clone_size: .
d_call: .
cdr3_aa: CASGGGLSYTDTQYF
cdr3_nt: TGTGCCAGCGGAGGGGGACTATCGTACACAGATACGCAGTATTTT

j_call: TRBJ1-1
v_call: TRBV7-2
clone_size: many
d_call: .
cdr3_aa: CASSLAPGTGTEAFF
cdr3_nt: TGTGCCAGCAGCTTAGCGCCGGGGACGGGCACTGAAGCTTTCTTT

j_call: TRBJ1-2
v_call: TRBV11-2
clone_size: few
d_call: .
cdr3_aa: CASGSEGDYTF
cdr3_nt: TGTGCCAGCGGGAGCGAGGGGGACTACACCTTC

j_call: TRBJ2-3
v_call: TRBV7-6
clone_size: few
d_call: TRBD2
cdr3_aa: CASSSITSADADTQYF
cdr3_nt: TGTGCCAGCAGCTCCATAACTAGCGCCGATGCGGATACGCAGTATTTT

j_call: TRBJ1-3
v_call: TRBV6-6
clone_size: .
d_call: .
cdr3_aa: CASSSGKSSGNTIYF
cdr3_nt: TGTGCCAGCAGCTCAGGCAAAAGCTCTGGAAACACCATATATTTT

j_call: TRBJ2-1
v_call: TRBV6-2/TRBV6-3
clone_size: .
d_call: TRBD2
cdr3_aa: CASSYPGLAGIMLDSYNEQFF
cdr3_nt: TGTGCCAGCAGTTACCCGGGACTAGCGGGAATCATGCTGGACTCCTACAATGAGCAGTTCTTC

j_call: TRBJ1-1
v_call: TRBV19
clone_size: few
d_call: .
cdr3_aa: CASSMGGVNTEAFF
cdr3_nt: TGTGCCAGTAGTATGGGCGGGGTGAACACTGAAGCTTTCTTT

j_call: TRBJ2-1
v_call: TRBV20-1
clone_size: once
d_call: .
cdr3_aa: CSARGSPSSYNEQFF
cdr3_nt: TGCAGTGCTAGAGGGTCCCCGAGCTCCTACAATGAGCAGTTCTTC

j_call: TRBJ2-1
v_call: TRBV7-9
clone_size: few
d_call: TRBD2
cdr3_aa: CASSQTSGWNEQFF
cdr3_nt: TGTGCCAGCAGTCAGACTAGCGGGTGGAATGAGCAGTTCTTC

j_call: TRBJ2-1
v_call: TRBV7-9
clone_size: many
d_call: .
cdr3_aa: CASSPPRASSYNEQFF
cdr3_nt: TGTGCCAGCAGCCCCCCCCGGGCCAGCTCCTACAATGAGCAGTTCTTC

j_call: TRBJ1-1
v_call: TRBV20-1
clone_size: many
d_call: .
cdr3_aa: CSALRGALNTEAFF
cdr3_nt: TGCAGTGCCCTTCGGGGGGCCCTGAACACTGAAGCTTTCTTT

j_call: TRBJ2-1
v_call: TRBV5-1
clone_size: few
d_call: .
cdr3_aa: CASTTGEGSYNEQFF
cdr3_nt: TGCGCCAGCACGACAGGGGAGGGCTCCTACAATGAGCAGTTCTTC

j_call: TRBJ1-2
v_call: TRBV15
clone_size: few
d_call: .
cdr3_aa: CATSRGRGSGFYGYTF
cdr3_nt: TGTGCCACCAGCCGAGGCCGAGGGTCAGGGTTCTATGGCTACACCTTC

j_call: TRBJ2-1
v_call: TRBV5-4
clone_size: .
d_call: .
cdr3_aa: CASSSSGVSYNEQFF
cdr3_nt: TGTGCCAGCAGCTCATCTGGAGTCTCCTACAATGAGCAGTTCTTC

j_call: TRBJ1-5
v_call: TRBV4-3
clone_size: .
d_call: .
cdr3_aa: CASSDIYSANQPQHF
cdr3_nt: TGCGCCAGCAGCGATATTTATTCCGCCAATCAGCCCCAGCATTTT

j_call: TRBJ2-6
v_call: TRBV27
clone_size: few
d_call: TRBD1
cdr3_aa: CASSLWTGLPGANVLTF
cdr3_nt: TGTGCCAGCAGTTTATGGACAGGGCTCCCTGGGGCCAACGTCCTGACTTTC

j_call: TRBJ2-7
v_call: TRBV6-2/TRBV6-3
clone_size: .
d_call: .
cdr3_aa: CASSYWGDEQYF
cdr3_nt: TGTGCCAGCAGTTACTGGGGAGACGAGCAGTACTTC

j_call: TRBJ2-3
v_call: TRBV23-1
clone_size: few
d_call: TRBD1
cdr3_aa: CASSQSTGVKASTDTQYF
cdr3_nt: TGCGCCAGCAGTCAAAGTACAGGGGTTAAAGCTAGCACAGATACGCAGTATTTT

j_call: TRBJ2-1
v_call: TRBV7-6
clone_size: many
d_call: TRBD2
cdr3_aa: CASSLEGLAVYNEQFF
cdr3_nt: TGTGCCAGCAGCTTAGAGGGACTAGCGGTTTACAATGAGCAGTTCTTC

j_call: TRBJ1-5
v_call: TRBV7-2
clone_size: many
d_call: .
cdr3_aa: CASSLVGDSNQPQHF
cdr3_nt: TGTGCCAGCAGCTTAGTTGGAGATAGCAATCAGCCCCAGCATTTT

j_call: TRBJ1-1
v_call: TRBV29-1
clone_size: few
d_call: .
cdr3_aa: CSAGHGMNTEAFF
cdr3_nt: TGCAGCGCCGGACACGGGATGAACACTGAAGCTTTCTTT

j_call: TRBJ2-7
v_call: TRBV15
clone_size: .
d_call: TRBD2
cdr3_aa: CATSSSSGLLGYEQYF
cdr3_nt: TGTGCCACCAGCAGTTCTAGCGGTTTGTTAGGCTACGAGCAGTACTTC

j_call: TRBJ2-5
v_call: TRBV27
clone_size: many
d_call: .
cdr3_aa: CASSLNRGRGETQYF
cdr3_nt: TGTGCCAGCAGTTTAAATCGCGGTAGGGGAGAGACCCAGTACTTC

j_call: TRBJ2-7
v_call: TRBV7-2
clone_size: .
d_call: TRBD1
cdr3_aa: CASSLDVLGTGYSYEQYF
cdr3_nt: TGTGCCAGCAGCTTAGATGTCCTTGGGACAGGTTACTCCTACGAGCAGTACTTC

j_call: TRBJ1-2
v_call: TRBV2
clone_size: few
d_call: TRBD1
cdr3_aa: CASTGGAGGGYGYTF
cdr3_nt: TGTGCCAGCACCGGTGGGGCAGGGGGAGGCTATGGCTACACCTTC

j_call: TRBJ1-1
v_call: TRBV19
clone_size: .
d_call: TRBD1
cdr3_aa: CASSVWDRAGNTEAFF
cdr3_nt: TGTGCCAGTAGTGTCTGGGACAGAGCAGGAAACACTGAAGCTTTCTTT

j_call: TRBJ2-3
v_call: TRBV6-6
clone_size: few
d_call: TRBD2
cdr3_aa: CASRPTSALTNTQYF
cdr3_nt: TGTGCCAGCAGACCCACTAGCGCCCTCACAAATACGCAGTATTTT

j_call: TRBJ1-2
v_call: TRBV19
clone_size: .
d_call: TRBD1
cdr3_aa: CASSIGGQRRDGYTF
cdr3_nt: TGTGCCAGTAGTATCGGGGGACAGCGTAGAGATGGCTACACCTTC

j_call: TRBJ2-2
v_call: TRBV12-3/TRBV12-4
clone_size: few
d_call: .
cdr3_aa: CASSRKTTTRDTGELFF
cdr3_nt: TGTGCCAGCAGTCGCAAAACTACCACTAGAGACACCGGGGAGCTGTTTTTT

j_call: TRBJ1-1
v_call: TRBV7-8
clone_size: many
d_call: TRBD1
cdr3_aa: CASSIRPGTGEGTEAFF
cdr3_nt: TGTGCCAGCAGCATACGTCCCGGGACAGGGGAGGGCACTGAAGCTTTCTTT

j_call: TRBJ2-5
v_call: TRBV7-9
clone_size: few
d_call: TRBD1
cdr3_aa: CASSAKTGGAETQYF
cdr3_nt: TGTGCCAGCAGCGCCAAAACAGGGGGCGCAGAGACCCAGTACTTC

j_call: TRBJ1-2
v_call: TRBV12-3/TRBV12-4
clone_size: many
d_call: .
cdr3_aa: CASSLQGSNYGYTF
cdr3_nt: TGTGCCAGCAGTTTACAGGGGTCTAACTATGGCTACACCTTC

j_call: TRBJ2-4
v_call: TRBV6-5
clone_size: .
d_call: .
cdr3_aa: CASSYDVGRNIQYF
cdr3_nt: TGTGCCAGCAGTTACGACGTGGGACGGAACATTCAGTACTTC

j_call: TRBJ2-1
v_call: TRBV7-2
clone_size: .
d_call: TRBD2
cdr3_aa: CASSLATGPGGSYNEQFF
cdr3_nt: TGTGCCAGCAGCTTAGCAACAGGTCCGGGAGGCTCCTACAATGAGCAGTTCTTC

j_call: TRBJ2-3
v_call: TRBV12-3/TRBV12-4
clone_size: .
d_call: .
cdr3_aa: CASTWVAKSDTQYF
cdr3_nt: TGTGCCAGCACCTGGGTAGCGAAATCAGATACGCAGTATTTT

j_call: TRBJ2-5
v_call: TRBV7-2
clone_size: many
d_call: .
cdr3_aa: CASSPRTIQETQYF
cdr3_nt: TGTGCCAGCAGCCCCAGGACCATCCAAGAGACCCAGTACTTC

j_call: TRBJ2-5
v_call: TRBV7-6
clone_size: few
d_call: .
cdr3_aa: CASSLGSPGTQYF
cdr3_nt: TGTGCCAGCAGCTTAGGGTCCCCGGGGACCCAGTACTTC

j_call: TRBJ2-7
v_call: TRBV28
clone_size: many
d_call: .
cdr3_aa: CASSYAGSYEQYF
cdr3_nt: TGTGCCAGCAGTTATGCAGGCTCCTACGAGCAGTACTTC